These 18 T cell receptor beta chains originate from one sample sequenced in a study of tumor-infiltrating lymphocytes in primary liver carcinoma. Between roughly 20 and 32 mg of unsorted bulk tissue served as the source from which RNA and DNA were co-extracted. cDNA specific to TCR beta was made from 500 ng of total RNA, with a constant-region primer employed for priming. TCR beta libraries came from three nested multiplex PCR rounds using slightly modified ARM-PCR. For around 9 cycles apiece, the opening two PCR rounds ran with TRBV1-TRBV30 forward primers and a C-beta reverse primer. MiXCR, run by TCRdb on the multiplex PCR reads, gives a single entry per CDR3 protein. The sample shows 99,000 or so distinct CDR3 sequences, approximately 80% of them seen only once. Input material: liver tumor tissue from sampling region 3. Subset denoted: tumor region T3, left-lateral pole. The receptors were gathered from a man aged 40-50 years with primary liver carcinoma and hepatitis B virus infection.

With regard to this clonotype: Mismatch with germline at one junction end may stem from a read error. J is TRBJ2-5 and V is TRBV6-5, with TRBD1 as a possible D gene (6 bases). This CDR3 contains 14 residues. From germline, CDR1 is MNHEY and CDR2 SVGAGI. The CDR3 sequence: CASSYAGDKETQYF. CDR3 DNA: TGCGCCAGCAGCTACGCAGGGGACAAGGAGACTCAGTACTTC.

As to this clonotype: The junction and the germline gene differ at one end; a read error may be behind it. The CDR3 spells CAGSQGLAGSANTGELSF. CDR3 DNA sequence: TGCGCCGGCAGCCAAGGACTAGCGGGTTCCGCGAACACCGGGGAGCTGTCTTTT. This chain links TRBV4-3 with TRBJ2-2; 11 positions match TRBD2. Germline V lookup: CDR1 LGHNA, CDR2 YSLEER. CDR3 length equals 18 residues.

Regarding this clonotype: No conserved phenylalanine or tryptophan is present at the end of the CDR3, so a read error is the likely explanation. The limits of the CDR3 on the DNA are not certain, so only TCRdb's listed CDR3 is given. The chain joins TRBV10-3 to TRBJ2-4; the DNA was not used to check the table's D call, TRBD1. Germline lookup yields CDR1 ENHRY and CDR2 SYGVKD. Counting both end residues, the CDR3 totals 15 amino acids. CDR3 residues: CAIREAGGLKNIQYL.

In the case of this clonotype: It may be a read error: a sequence one base away is much more abundant. The gene calls are TRBV25-1 and TRBJ2-7, with TRBD1 matching 8 bases. The CDR3 totals 14 residues. Looked up from germline, CDR1 is MGHDK and CDR2 is SYGVNS. CDR3 sequence (DNA): TGTGCCAGCGGTGACAGGGGAAGTCCCTACGAGCAGTACTTC. It encodes CASGDRGSPYEQYF.

The genes are TRBV6-1 and TRBJ1-6, with 10 nucleotides matching TRBD1. Trimming cost V 7 bases and J 8 bases; bases outside gene matches: 8. CDR3 length equals 15 residues. Germline V CDR1 and CDR2: MNHNS, SASEGT. The chain's CDR3 is CASNTRQGAYSPLHF. CDR3 DNA: TGTGCCAGCAACACGAGACAGGGGGCCTATTCACCCCTCCACTTT.

A note on this clonotype: Germline and junction disagree at one end, which may indicate a read error. The rearrangement joins TRBV29-1 to TRBJ1-5; D possibly corresponds to TRBD1 (6 bases). CDR1 is SQVTM, CDR2 ANQGSEA, per germline. This CDR3 is built from 13 residues. The CDR3 nucleotides read TGCACCATTGTCGGACAGATCAATCGGCCCCAGCATTTT. Its translation is CTIVGQINRPQHF.

The J gene is TRBJ2-1, the V gene TRBV11-2, with 7 bases that match TRBD2. Trimming took 6 bases from V and 5 from J; bases not matched to a gene: 7. Germline loops: CDR1 SGHAT, CDR2 FQNNGV. The CDR3 has 14 amino acids. The CDR3 nucleotides read TGTGCCAGCAGGCCCACGGGACTAAACAATGAGCAGTTCTTC. This encodes CASRPTGLNNEQFF. The complete variable domain, with remaining parts taken from reference TRBV11-2 and TRBJ2-1, reads EAGVAQSPRYKIIEKRQSVAFWCNPISGHATLYWYQQILGQGPKLLIQFQNNGVVDDSQLPKDRFSAERLKGVDSTLKIQPAKLEDSAVYLCASRPTGLNNEQFFGPGTRLTVL.

V and J are TRBV25-1 and TRBJ2-3; no firm D call. The CDR3 has 14 residues. Germline values: CDR1 MGHDK, CDR2 SYGVNS. V was cut by 8 bases and J by 5 bases, with 17 bases left in between. The CDR3 coding sequence is TGTGCCAGCCGTCCCGGCCTTATGGGAGATACGCAGTATTTT. Translation gives CASRPGLMGDTQYF. The variable domain in full, with the rest retrieved from reference TRBV25-1 and TRBJ2-3, is EADIYQTPRYLVIGTGKKITLECSQTMGHDKMYWYQQDPGMELHLIHYSYGVNSTEKGDLSSESTVSRIRTEHFPLTLESARPSHTSQYLCASRPGLMGDTQYFGPGTRLTVL.

For this clonotype: A junction end diverges from the germline sequence, so it may reflect a read error. The chain links TRBV29-1 to TRBJ2-7; D unclear. The CDR3 is 13 amino acids. The germline gives CDR1 SQVTM, CDR2 ANQGSEA. The CDR3 sequence: CSVVGALTYDQYF. In nucleotides, the CDR3 is TGCAGCGTTGTTGGCGCCCTCACCTACGATCAGTACTTC.

About this clonotype itself: As the CDR3 is not closed by the conserved phenylalanine or tryptophan, this likely results from a read error. This chain connects TRBV6-6 to TRBJ2-1; unclear D gene. The V gene lost 7 bases and the J gene lost 2 bases, with 9 bases spanning the gap. This CDR3 spans 13 amino acids. Germline V gene lookup returns CDR1 MNHNY and CDR2 SVGAGI (reference sequence). The CDR3 DNA reads as TGTGCCAGCATGAGTCAGCCCTACAATGAGCAGTTCTTA. This sequence encodes CASMSQPYNEQFL.

A word on this clonotype: The junction shows a germline mismatch at one end, possibly a read error. The rearrangement joins TRBV29-1 to TRBJ1-1; D is possibly TRBD1 (6 bases). The CDR3 has 13 residues. Germline lookup yields CDR1 SQVTM and CDR2 ANQGSEA. CDR3 region: CSVEDSSTTEAFF. Written as DNA, the CDR3 is TGTAGCGTTGAGGACAGCAGCACCACTGAAGCTTTCTTT.

Note on this clonotype: The junction shows a germline mismatch at one end, possibly a read error. V usage is TRBV4-2 and J usage is TRBJ1-2; D not resolved. The CDR3 sequence is 16 residues long. Germline CDR1 and CDR2: LGHNA and YNFKEQ. The CDR3 protein is CASSQDPSAGNYRYTF. For the CDR3, the DNA is TGTGCCAGCAGCCAAGACCCTTCTGCGGGTAACTATCGCTATACCTTC.

Regarding this clonotype: Compared with germline, one end of the junction differs, possibly owing to a read error. The chain is built from TRBV5-1 and TRBJ2-1; D is unresolved. The CDR3 has 14 amino acids. Per germline, CDR1 SGHRS and CDR2 YFSETQ. DNA for the CDR3: TGCGCCAGCAGCTTGGAGTACCGATACAATGAACAGTTCTTC. This translates into CASSLEYRYNEQFF.

In regard to this clonotype: At one end the junction does not follow the germline gene, possibly because of a read error. This chain links TRBV28 with TRBJ2-1; perhaps TRBD1 as D (5 bases). Germline V gives CDR1 MDHEN, CDR2 SYDVKM. The CDR3 has 14 residues. As DNA, the CDR3 is TGTGCCAGCAGTTTAAGCTGGACATATAATGAGCGGTTCTTC. Amino acid sequence: CASSLSWTYNERFF. The whole variable domain, filled in from reference TRBV28 and TRBJ2-1, reads DVKVTQSSRYLVKRTGEKVFLECVQDMDHENMFWYRQDPGLGLRLIYFSYDVKMKEKGDIPEGYSVSREKKERFSLILESASTNQTSMYLCASSLSWTYNERFFGPGTRLTVL.

Turning to this clonotype: The conserved closing phenylalanine or tryptophan is absent in this CDR3, likely reflecting a read error. The DNA is left out, because the CDR3 cannot be placed on it with certainty; the CDR3 is given as TCRdb lists it. The genes are TRBV6-5 and TRBJ2-1; the DNA was not compared with TRBD1, the D call given in the table. The CDR3 length equals 12 residues, ends included. Germline V lookup: CDR1 MNHEY, CDR2 SVGAGI. The CDR3 protein is CATRTGSNELFS.

A note on this clonotype: At one end, the junction sequence differs from germline, possibly due to a read error. This chain connects TRBV5-4 to TRBJ2-1, with D perhaps TRBD2 (5 bases). Per germline, CDR1 SGHNT and CDR2 YYREEE (reference sequence). There are 15 residues in the CDR3. CDR3 sequence reads: CACSPGRGWENEQFF. Written as DNA, the CDR3 is TGTGCCTGCAGTCCTGGGAGAGGGTGGGAGAATGAGCAGTTCTTC.

In this sample, this clonotype turned up many times. The chain has TRBV29-1 and TRBJ2-1; 8 bases line up with TRBD2. CDR3 size: 14 residues. The J segment lost 4 bases and the V segment lost 2 bases, leaving 4 bases of the junction unmatched. Germline values: CDR1 SQVTM, CDR2 ANQGSEA. The CDR3 is CSVESRGGYNEQFF. CDR3 DNA: TGCAGCGTTGAATCCCGGGGGGGGTACAATGAGCAGTTCTTC.

Regarding this clonotype: It is likely a read error, because the conserved phenylalanine at the end of the CDR3 is missing. The chain uses TRBV4-2 and TRBJ2-2; TRBD2 matches 11 bases. J was trimmed by 7 bases and V by 1 base; bases with no gene match: 8. Germline V gene sequence: CDR1 LGHNA, CDR2 YNFKEQ. The CDR3 consists of 17 residues. CDR3 in amino acids: CASSQGGLAGGFGELFV. The DNA of the CDR3 is TGTGCCAGCAGCCAAGGGGGCCTAGCGGGGGGTTTCGGGGAGCTGTTTGTT.